This entry describes one T cell receptor beta chain. Its antigen is still unknown. No base quality information exists; no much larger clone differs at one position. For TCRbeta CDR3 sequencing, genomic DNA from the sorted cells was extracted using the QIAGEN DNeasy Blood and Tissue Kit. High-throughput TCRbeta CDR3 sequencing, including PCR amplification with bias correction and internal controls, was performed commercially through immunoSEQ. The original pipeline was this. Unique productive TCRbeta sequences were defined by CDR3 nucleotide sequence when primers matched and otherwise by CDR3 amino acid sequence together with Vbeta and Jbeta genes. As a correction for sorting error, sequences shared between sorted populations at a frequency ratio of 2:1 or less were discarded, and the remaining shared sequences were assigned to the higher population. A sequence counted as donor-reactive if, in CFSE-low cells, the sequence had a frequency of at least 0.01% and was expanded at least 5-fold compared with unstimulated cells. Repertoire divergence was quantified by Jensen-Shannon divergence using the top 100 TCRbeta sequences ranked by frequency. When a sample had multiple sequencing runs, each run was corrected for sorting error separately and the runs were then pooled. In its TCRdb copy, this immuneACCESS table keeps in-frame sequences only and misses some clones. Where compared with another copy, unresolved V genes explain less than half of these, and the others have no known cause. D and trimming come from the DNA, and the V and J calls and clone size come from that table. This sample is represented by some 66,000 clones; just under 95% of them were singletons. The ten largest clones capture approximately 10% of the sample.

The trim is 0 bases for V and 2 bases for J, with a gap of 8 bases between the germline ends. Its CDR3 holds 14 amino acids, cysteine through phenylalanine. Kept here is only the CDR3 DNA, which spans 42 bases and is read in frame from base 1. Taken from the germline V gene (reference sequence), the CDR1 and CDR2 loops are PRHDT and FYEKMQ. The data were obtained in a study of Tregs in tolerant kidney transplant recipients (dated by TCRdb to between 2019 and 2020). Looking at the study overall: Transplants used related donors with nonmyeloablative bone marrow transplantation; mixed chimerism was transient in the human trials. TCRbeta sequencing was used in the study to identify donor-specific regulatory T cells before combined kidney and bone marrow transplantation, and the identified cells were then tracked after transplant. On the study overall, not on this receptor specifically: Donor-specific Treg expansion was found to exceed global Treg expansion in tolerant patients, suggesting antigen-driven rather than nonspecific expansion. Because the study included only a small number of patients, the results must be confirmed in larger populations and under other immunosuppression protocols. PCR primers changed over time for some patients, so nucleotide-level comparison across those patients' samples was not possible. Biological reproducibility was not examined directly, but technical replication error appeared to be minimal. Expanding Tregs with activated donor B cells appeared to identify the most biologically relevant and donor-specific TCRbeta repertoire.

Sample time point, as interpreted from the label and publication: blood sample drawn before combined kidney and bone marrow transplant. Unstimulated Tregs (CD4+CD25+CD127-), CD4+ non-Tregs (CD4+CD25-), CD4 and CD8 cells were FACS-sorted from thawed PBMCs. The patients were a handful of recipients of combined kidney and bone marrow transplants from the ITN036ST trial, and samples were available only for these trial subjects. Healthy control blood was processed by Ficoll density gradient to PBMCs and cryopreserved; patient PBMCs were collected before and after transplant. The input for sequencing was CD8+ T cells from blood, taken before the transplant. This receptor was taken from a human donor who received a combined kidney and bone marrow transplant. The receptor chain draws on TRBV13 and TRBJ2-7; D gene: possibly TRBD2, on 6 matching bases. Here is the DNA: TGTGCCAGCAGCTTAGGTCGGGGGACCTACGAGCAGTACTTC. This codes for CASSLGRGTYEQYF.